The 27 T cell receptor beta chains listed next were all sequenced from one sample in a study of blood T cell repertoires in COVID-19. The protocol was immunoSEQ multiplex PCR, while the TCRdb copy is restricted to in-frame clones and leaves out a portion. The sample includes 150,000 to 200,000 clones, about four fifths seen only once; the top ten take approximately 8%. The sample was peripheral blood. These receptors were collected from a woman aged 70-85 years with COVID-19, enrolled during active disease.

The gene calls are TRBV18 and TRBJ1-2; 8 bases map to TRBD1. Germline V gives CDR1 KGHSH, CDR2 LQKENI. This CDR3 comprises 15 residues. The junction had 9 bases not matched to a gene; V was cut back by 5 bases and J by 4 bases. CDR3 nucleotides: TGTGCCAGCTCATCTTCGACAGGGGAAAGCTATGGCTACACCTTC. Its protein product is CASSSSTGESYGYTF.

The chain is built from TRBV5-6 and TRBJ2-3; D not resolved. Per the germline V gene, CDR1 is SGHDT and CDR2 is YYEEEE. The CDR3 is 12 amino acids. The V gene lost 5 bases and the J gene lost 14 bases, with 18 bases spanning the gap. CDR3 residues: CASSLSSSLGYF. The CDR3 DNA follows: TGTGCCAGCAGTTTGTCTAGTTCCCTGGGGTATTTT.

This clone was detected once. CDR3 in amino acids: CASSLGSERTDTQYF. The CDR3 bases are TGTGCCAGCAGCTTAGGGTCGGAGCGCACAGATACGCAGTATTTT. The chain couples TRBV7-2 to TRBJ2-3; D is unclear. V gave up 1 base and J gave up 1 base, with 9 bases separating them. This CDR3 has 15 residues. Germline assignment: CDR1 SGHTA and CDR2 FQGNSA. The whole variable domain, filled in from reference TRBV7-2 and TRBJ2-3, reads GAGVSQSPSNKVTEKGKDVELRCDPISGHTALYWYRQSLGQGLEFLIYFQGNSAPDKSGLPSDRFSAERTGGSVSTLTIQRTQQEDSAVYLCASSLGSERTDTQYFGPGTRLTVL.

V usage is TRBV24-1 and J usage is TRBJ2-5; D is perhaps TRBD2 (5 bases). Germline lookup yields CDR1 KGHDR and CDR2 SFDVKD. Between the trimmed V and J ends, which lost 4 bases and 4 bases, there was a span of 18 bases. CDR3 length: 16 amino acids. The CDR3 protein is CATSDRLKGALETQYF. The DNA of the CDR3 is TGTGCCACCAGTGACCGACTGAAGGGAGCTCTAGAGACCCAGTACTTC.

This clone was found once. V and J are TRBV20-1 and TRBJ1-2, with a weak D call TRBD1 (6 bases). Trimming removed 6 bases from V and 5 bases from J, with 10 bases in between. This CDR3 comprises 11 residues. Germline CDR1 reads DFQATT; CDR2 reads SNEGSKA (reference sequence). The CDR3 spells CSARQVYGYTF. DNA of the CDR3: TGCAGTGCAAGACAGGTTTATGGCTACACCTTC.

This chain uses TRBV19 with TRBJ1-1; 7 bases map to TRBD1. This CDR3 has 13 residues. The germline V gene encodes CDR1 LNHDA and CDR2 SQIVND (reference sequence). V trimming: 4 bases; J trimming: 5 bases; junction bases outside the gene matches: 4. CDR3 nucleotide sequence: TGTGCCAGTAGTACGGACAGGTCAACTGAAGCTTTCTTT. It codes for CASSTDRSTEAFF. The variable domain in full, completed from reference TRBV19 and TRBJ1-1, reads DGGITQSPKYLFRKEGQNVTLSCEQNLNHDAMYWYRQDPGQGLRLIYYSQIVNDFQKGDIAEGYSVSREKKESFPLTVTSAQKNPTAFYLCASSTDRSTEAFFGQGTRLTVV.

V and J are TRBV2 and TRBJ2-5, with D unclear. Per the germline V gene, CDR1 is SNHLY and CDR2 is FYNNEI. Trimming cost V 5 bases and J 4 bases, with 5 bases left between them. CDR3 size: 11 residues. The CDR3 spells CASSRGETQYF. In DNA form, the CDR3 reads TGTGCCAGCAGTCGCGGAGAGACCCAGTACTTC.

A word on this clone: Relative to the germline gene, one junction end is altered; a read error may explain this. The V call is TRBV3-1 (or the pseudogene TRBV3-2), the J call TRBJ2-2; 9 bases line up with TRBD2. The CDR3 is 15 residues long. Germline CDR1 LGHDT, CDR2 YNNKEL (reference sequence). This CDR3 is CASRQGLARTGELFF. CDR3 coding DNA: TGTGCCAGCAGACAAGGACTAGCGAGGACCGGGGAGCTGTTTTTT.

The chain links TRBV7-8 to TRBJ1-1, with 7 bases matching TRBD1. With V trimmed by 3 bases and J by 8 bases, 6 bases remained unmatched. CDR1 is SGHVS, CDR2 FQNEAQ, per germline. The CDR3 runs to 13 residues. The CDR3: CASSLTQGSEAFF. Here the CDR3 DNA reads TGTGCCAGCAGCTTGACACAGGGGAGCGAAGCTTTCTTT.

About this clone itself: The CDR3 does not end in the conserved phenylalanine or tryptophan, so this is likely a read error. No DNA is shown, since the ends of the CDR3 on it are uncertain; the CDR3 is the one TCRdb lists. V and J are TRBV27 and TRBJ2-7; the table names TRBD2, a call not compared with the DNA. CDR1 is MNHEY and CDR2 is SMNVEV in the germline V gene (reference sequence). The CDR3 is 11 amino acids long, termini counted. This CDR3 is CASSRARTPTL.

The V call is TRBV14, the J call TRBJ1-1; D is perhaps TRBD1 (5 bases). The germline gives CDR1 SGHDN, CDR2 FVKESK. Trimming cost V 1 base and J 4 bases, with 10 bases left between them. The CDR3 is 14 amino acids. CDR3 in DNA: TGTGCCAGCAGCCAAGTTGCCAGGGCCACTGAAGCTTTCTTT. Its protein is CASSQVARATEAFF.

This chain connects TRBV6-6 to TRBJ2-1; 14 nucleotides match TRBD2. Germline CDR1 MNHNY, CDR2 SVGAGI (reference sequence). This CDR3 has 18 residues. V shed 6 bases and J 7 bases; nucleotides not matched to a gene: 14. The DNA for the CDR3 is TGTGCCAGCAGACGAAGCGGACTAGCGGGAGGCCAGGGGAATGAGCAGTTCTTC. Translation: CASRRSGLAGGQGNEQFF.

The rearrangement uses TRBV7-9 and TRBJ2-3, with D perhaps matching TRBD2 (5 bases). Germline assignment: CDR1 SEHNR and CDR2 FQNEAQ (reference sequence). V was pared by 4 bases and J by 7 bases, with 15 bases between. The CDR3 length is 14 residues. Written as DNA, the CDR3 is TGTGCCAGCAGCTCCGTAACCCCGGGAAATACGCAGTATTTT. It encodes CASSSVTPGNTQYF.

The V call is TRBV4-1, the J call TRBJ1-6; D remains ambiguous. This CDR3 contains 19 residues. Trimming removed 0 bases from V and 0 bases from J, with 15 bases in between. Per the germline V gene, CDR1 is MGHRA and CDR2 is YSYEKL. This CDR3 reads CASSQEVLGVDSYNSPLHF. CDR3 nucleotides: TGCGCCAGCAGCCAAGAGGTCCTGGGAGTGGACTCCTATAATTCACCCCTCCACTTT.

The sample holds a few counts of this clone. The genes are TRBV27 and TRBJ1-1; D is ambiguous. The germline CDR1 and CDR2 sequences are MNHEY and SMNVEV (reference sequence). The CDR3 spans 12 residues. V was pared by 6 bases and J by 5 bases, with 10 bases between. The CDR3 coding sequence is TGTGCCAGCAGGGGCGTGGGTACTGAAGCTTTCTTT. This encodes CASRGVGTEAFF.

This chain uses TRBV6-2 or TRBV6-3 with TRBJ2-1, with TRBD2 matching 8 bases. Looked up from germline, CDR1 is MNHEY and CDR2 is SVGEGT. V was pared by 5 bases and J by 4 bases, with 13 bases of the junction left unmatched. This CDR3 has 17 residues. The CDR3 region is CASSPGTRSLSYNEQFF. CDR3 sequence (DNA): TGTGCCAGCAGTCCCGGGACTAGATCTTTAAGTTACAATGAGCAGTTCTTC.

This clone was counted a few times. The chain joins TRBV4-1 to TRBJ2-2; 7 bases match TRBD1. The CDR3 is 15 amino acids. Germline V gives CDR1 MGHRA, CDR2 YSYEKL. Trimming removed 1 base from V and 6 bases from J; junction bases left unmatched: 5. CDR3 bases: TGCGCCAGCAGCCAAGTCGGACAGGCTGCCGGGGAGCTGTTTTTT. This encodes CASSQVGQAAGELFF.

This clone has a handful of counts. The chain has TRBV7-2 and TRBJ2-1; 10 bases map to TRBD2. V dropped 8 bases and J dropped 9; count of bases not matched to a gene: 13. The CDR3 sequence is 15 residues long. Germline V gene lookup returns CDR1 SGHTA and CDR2 FQGNSA. The CDR3 DNA sequence: TGTGCCAGCCGCGCAGGGAGCGGGAGGGCCACTGAGCAGTTCTTC. This codes for CASRAGSGRATEQFF.

The CDR3 reads CASSLGVDTQYF. As DNA, the CDR3 is TGTGCCAGCAGCTTGGGAGTGGATACGCAGTATTTT. The gene calls are TRBV11-3 and TRBJ2-3; possible D gene TRBD2, 5 bases. V was pared by 3 bases and J by 6 bases, with 7 bases between. The CDR3 loop spans 12 amino acids. Germline-derived CDR1 and CDR2 are SGHNT and YENEEA.

This chain connects TRBV5-6 to TRBJ1-5, with 10 bases lining up with TRBD1. Per the germline V gene, CDR1 is SGHDT and CDR2 is YYEEEE. CDR3 length: 16 residues. V shed 4 bases, J shed 1 base, and the junction held 5 bases outside the gene matches. The CDR3 region has the DNA TGTGCCAGCAGCGACAGGGGGCAGAAAAGCAATCAGCCCCAGCATTTT. Residues: CASSDRGQKSNQPQHF.

The chain links TRBV6-5 to TRBJ2-2; 7 bases fit TRBD1. The CDR3 is 13 amino acids. The V gene end was trimmed by 2 bases and the J gene end by 7 bases; junction bases not matched to a gene: 1. The germline gives CDR1 MNHEY, CDR2 SVGAGI. Here the CDR3 DNA reads TGTGCCAGCAGTTACCGGGACAGCGGGGAGCTGTTTTTT. Amino acid sequence: CASSYRDSGELFF.

The chain has TRBV10-1 and TRBJ1-1; D call uncertain. Germline assignment: CDR1 WNHNN and CDR2 SYGVQD (reference sequence). V was trimmed by 3 bases and J by 1 base, leaving 9 bases between them. The CDR3 is 14 residues long. The CDR3 coding sequence is TGCGCCAGCAGTGAAGGAAACAGGAACACTGAAGCTTTCTTT. Translated, it gives CASSEGNRNTEAFF.

The rearrangement links TRBV10-3 to TRBJ1-4, with a weak D call TRBD1 (5 bases). Trimming stripped 3 bases from V and 13 bases from J, with 12 bases between. This CDR3 has 12 residues. Germline assignment: CDR1 ENHRY and CDR2 SYGVKD. CDR3 region: CAISEPGRGLFF. DNA for the CDR3: TGTGCCATCAGTGAACCAGGGCGGGGACTGTTTTTT.

The genes are TRBV7-2 and TRBJ1-2; TRBD1 agrees at 7 bases. Germline lookup yields CDR1 SGHTA and CDR2 FQGNSA. V dropped 5 bases and J dropped 8; count of bases not matched to a gene: 8. This CDR3 comprises 13 residues. The CDR3 reads CASSHDRAGGYTF. In DNA, the CDR3 is TGTGCCAGCAGCCACGACAGGGCTGGAGGCTACACCTTC.

In DNA, the CDR3 is TGTGCCAGCAGCCGAAGTCCCAAGGGGGCCTCCTACGAGCAGTACTTC. This gives the protein CASSRSPKGASYEQYF. This chain connects TRBV4-2 to TRBJ2-7, with 7 nucleotides matching TRBD1. This CDR3 is 16 amino acids long. CDR1 LGHNA and CDR2 YNFKEQ come from the germline V gene. Unmatched junction bases numbered 9, after V lost 4 bases and J lost 0 bases.

The gene calls are TRBV5-4 and TRBJ2-2; 14 bases match TRBD2. The CDR3 consists of 15 residues. Unmatched junction bases numbered 7, after V lost 9 bases and J lost 6 bases. Germline assignment: CDR1 SGHNT and CDR2 YYREEE (reference sequence). For the CDR3, the DNA is TGTGCCATTGGGACTAGCGGGAGTAATGCCGGGGAGCTGTTTTTT. Translation gives CAIGTSGSNAGELFF. Full variable domain (rest looked up from reference TRBV5-4 and TRBJ2-2): ETGVTQSPTHLIKTRGQQVTLRCSSQSGHNTVSWYQQALGQGPQFIFQYYREEENGRGNFPPRFSGLQFPNYSSELNVNALELDDSALYLCAIGTSGSNAGELFFGEGSRLTVL.

The genes are TRBV2 and TRBJ1-2; D not certain. Germline lookup yields CDR1 SNHLY and CDR2 FYNNEI. The CDR3 has 12 residues. The V and J ends lost 4 bases and 5 bases respectively, with 8 bases between them. The CDR3 spells CASSVTPYGYTF. CDR3 bases: TGTGCCAGCAGTGTAACTCCGTATGGCTACACCTTC. The full variable domain, rest sourced from reference TRBV2 and TRBJ1-2, is EPEVTQTPSHQVTQMGQEVILRCVPISNHLYFYWYRQILGQKVEFLVSFYNNEISEKSEIFDDQFSVERPDGSNFTLKIRSTKLEDSAMYFCASSVTPYGYTFGSGTRLTVV.